What follows is one T cell receptor (beta chain) and its context. No antigen is known for it. Then a second PCR, running roughly 7 to 11 cycles, was carried out with a sample-barcoded 5' primer and a J-beta primer mix. Per-sample output comprised a minimum of 2.5 million paired-end reads containing CDR3. In TCRdb, the 5' RACE reads were re-called with MiXCR into one record per CDR3 protein. The data hold roughly 1,500,000 distinct CDR3 sequences, with around 42% observed a single time. This entry belongs to a study of blood T cells in healthy people across ages. V shed 4 bases and J shed 4 bases, with 10 bases lying between them. CDR3 length: 14 residues. Study-level points and caveats: Naive T cell percentage and TCR beta diversity correlated strongly. With age, beta diversity per million T cells declined roughly linearly, significantly by approximately 41. Both higher diversity and more naive CD4+ cells marked long-lived donors when set against aged donors.

The chain links TRBV12-3 or TRBV12-4 to TRBJ2-2; tentative D call: TRBD1 (6 bases). Sequencing was carried out using blood. This receptor was obtained from a woman aged 18-35 years in good health. CDR3 residues: CASSYTGFTGELFF. Written as DNA, the CDR3 is TGTGCCAGCAGTTACACAGGGTTCACCGGGGAGCTGTTTTTT.